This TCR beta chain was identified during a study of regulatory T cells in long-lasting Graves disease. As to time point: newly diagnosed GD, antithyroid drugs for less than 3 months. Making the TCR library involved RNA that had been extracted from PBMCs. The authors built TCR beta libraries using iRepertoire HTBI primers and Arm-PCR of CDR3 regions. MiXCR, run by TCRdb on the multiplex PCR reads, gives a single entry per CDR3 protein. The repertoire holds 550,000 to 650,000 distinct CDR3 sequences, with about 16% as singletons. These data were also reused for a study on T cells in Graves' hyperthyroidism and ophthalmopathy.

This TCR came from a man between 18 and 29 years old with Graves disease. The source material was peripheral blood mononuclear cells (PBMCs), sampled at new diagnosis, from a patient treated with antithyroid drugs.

The CDR3 here is CASRGRGSGDTQYF. CDR3 sequence (DNA): TGTGCCAGCAGGGGCAGGGGGAGTGGAGATACGCAGTATTTT. The chain combines TRBV3-1 with TRBJ2-3, with 7 bases identical to TRBD1. The CDR3 loop spans 14 amino acids. The germline V gene has CDR1 LGHDT and CDR2 YNNKEL (reference sequence). V dropped 6 bases and J dropped 5; count of bases not matched to a gene: 8.